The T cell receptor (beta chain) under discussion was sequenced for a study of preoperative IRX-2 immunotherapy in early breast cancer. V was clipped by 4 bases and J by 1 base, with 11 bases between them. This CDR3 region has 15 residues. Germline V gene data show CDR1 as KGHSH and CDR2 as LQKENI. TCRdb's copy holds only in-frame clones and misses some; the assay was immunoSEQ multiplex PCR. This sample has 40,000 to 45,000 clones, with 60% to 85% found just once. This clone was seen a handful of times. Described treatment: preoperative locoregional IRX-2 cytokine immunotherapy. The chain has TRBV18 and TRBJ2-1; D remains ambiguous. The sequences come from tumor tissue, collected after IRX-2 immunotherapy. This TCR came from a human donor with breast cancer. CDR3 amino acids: CASSRQSESYNEQFF. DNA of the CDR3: TGTGCCAGCTCACGGCAGAGTGAATCCTACAATGAGCAGTTCTTC.